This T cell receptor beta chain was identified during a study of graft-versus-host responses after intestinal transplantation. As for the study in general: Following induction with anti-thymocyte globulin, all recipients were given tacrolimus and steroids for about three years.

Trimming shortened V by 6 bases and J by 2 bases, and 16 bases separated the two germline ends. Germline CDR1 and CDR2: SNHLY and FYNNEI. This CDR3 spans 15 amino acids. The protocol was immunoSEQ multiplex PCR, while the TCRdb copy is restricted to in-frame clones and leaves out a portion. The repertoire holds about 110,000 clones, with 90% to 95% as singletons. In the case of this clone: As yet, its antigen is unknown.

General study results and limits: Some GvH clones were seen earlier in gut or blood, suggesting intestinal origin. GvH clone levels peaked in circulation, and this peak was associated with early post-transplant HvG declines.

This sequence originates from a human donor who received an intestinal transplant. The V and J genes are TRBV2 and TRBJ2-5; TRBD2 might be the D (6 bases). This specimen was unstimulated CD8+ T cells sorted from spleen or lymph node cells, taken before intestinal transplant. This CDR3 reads CASRLPGLPQETQYF. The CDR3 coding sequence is TGTGCCAGCAGGCTACCGGGACTTCCTCAAGAGACCCAGTACTTC.